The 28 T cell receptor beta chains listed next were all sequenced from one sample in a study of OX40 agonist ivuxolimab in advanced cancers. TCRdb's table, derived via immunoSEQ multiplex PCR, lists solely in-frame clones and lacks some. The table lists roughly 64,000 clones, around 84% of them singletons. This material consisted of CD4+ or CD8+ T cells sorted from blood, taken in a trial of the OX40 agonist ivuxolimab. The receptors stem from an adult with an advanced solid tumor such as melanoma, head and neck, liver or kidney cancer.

CDR3 protein: CASTITGGRTDTQYF. CDR3 coding DNA: TGTGCCAGCACCATCACGGGGGGTCGCACAGATACGCAGTATTTT. This chain uses TRBV9 with TRBJ2-3; 7 bases are shared with TRBD2. The V and J ends lost 6 bases and 1 base, in that order; junction bases with no gene match: 8. Germline V CDR1 and CDR2: SGDLS, YYNGEE. The CDR3 contains 15 residues. The full variable domain, with the rest looked up from reference TRBV9 and TRBJ2-3, is DSGVTQTPKHLITATGQRVTLRCSPRSGDLSVYWYQQSLDQGLQFLIQYYNGEERAKGNILERFSAQQFPDLHSELNLSSLELGDSALYFCASTITGGRTDTQYFGPGTRLTVL.

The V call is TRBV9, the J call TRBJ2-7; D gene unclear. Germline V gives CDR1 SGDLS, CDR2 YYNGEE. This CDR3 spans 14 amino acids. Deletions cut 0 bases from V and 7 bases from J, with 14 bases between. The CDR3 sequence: CASSVATKMGEQYF. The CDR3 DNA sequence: TGTGCCAGCAGCGTAGCGACGAAAATGGGTGAGCAGTACTTC.

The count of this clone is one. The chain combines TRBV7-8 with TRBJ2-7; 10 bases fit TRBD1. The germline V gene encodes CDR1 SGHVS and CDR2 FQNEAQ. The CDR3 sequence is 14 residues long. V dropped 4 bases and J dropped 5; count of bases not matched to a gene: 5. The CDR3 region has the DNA TGTGCCAGCAGCTCGTGGGACAGGGGCCACGAGCAGTACTTC. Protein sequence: CASSSWDRGHEQYF. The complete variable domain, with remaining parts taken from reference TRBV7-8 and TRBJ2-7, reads GAGVSQSPRYKVAKRGQDVALRCDPISGHVSLFWYQQALGQGPEFLTYFQNEAQLDKSGLPSDRFFAERPEGSVSTLKIQRTQQEDSAVYLCASSSWDRGHEQYFGPGTRLTVT.

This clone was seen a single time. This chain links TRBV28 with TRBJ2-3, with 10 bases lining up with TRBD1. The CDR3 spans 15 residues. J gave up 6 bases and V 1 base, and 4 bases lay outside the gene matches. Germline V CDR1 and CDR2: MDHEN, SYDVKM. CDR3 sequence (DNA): TGTGCCAGCAGTTTATTGACAGGGGGCGGCGATACGCAGTATTTT. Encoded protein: CASSLLTGGGDTQYF. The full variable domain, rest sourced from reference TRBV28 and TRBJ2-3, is DVKVTQSSRYLVKRTGEKVFLECVQDMDHENMFWYRQDPGLGLRLIYFSYDVKMKEKGDIPEGYSVSREKKERFSLILESASTNQTSMYLCASSLLTGGGDTQYFGPGTRLTVL.

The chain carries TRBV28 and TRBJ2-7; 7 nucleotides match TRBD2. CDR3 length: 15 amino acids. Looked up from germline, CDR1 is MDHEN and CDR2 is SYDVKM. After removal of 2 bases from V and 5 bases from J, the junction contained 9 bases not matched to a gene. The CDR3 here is CASSLPGGKRDEQYF. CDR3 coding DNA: TGTGCCAGCAGTTTACCCGGGGGGAAGAGGGACGAGCAGTACTTC.

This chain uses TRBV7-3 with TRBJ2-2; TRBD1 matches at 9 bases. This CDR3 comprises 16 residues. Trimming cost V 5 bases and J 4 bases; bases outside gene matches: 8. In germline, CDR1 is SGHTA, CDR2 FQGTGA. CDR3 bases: TGTGCCAGCAGCGCGGAGGGGACAGGGACCACCGGGGAGCTGTTTTTT. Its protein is CASSAEGTGTTGELFF.

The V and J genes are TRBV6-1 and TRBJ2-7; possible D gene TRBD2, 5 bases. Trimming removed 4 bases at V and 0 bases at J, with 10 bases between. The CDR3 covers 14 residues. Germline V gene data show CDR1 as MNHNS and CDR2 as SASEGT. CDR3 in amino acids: CASSVERYSYEQYF. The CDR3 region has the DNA TGTGCCAGCAGTGTTGAGCGGTACTCCTACGAGCAGTACTTC.

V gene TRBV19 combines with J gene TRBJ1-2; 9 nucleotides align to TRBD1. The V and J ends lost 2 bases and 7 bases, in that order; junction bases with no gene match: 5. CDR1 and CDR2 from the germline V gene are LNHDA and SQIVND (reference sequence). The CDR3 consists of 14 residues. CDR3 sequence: CASSILWTGAGYTF. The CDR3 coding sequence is TGTGCCAGTAGTATATTATGGACAGGGGCTGGCTACACCTTC.

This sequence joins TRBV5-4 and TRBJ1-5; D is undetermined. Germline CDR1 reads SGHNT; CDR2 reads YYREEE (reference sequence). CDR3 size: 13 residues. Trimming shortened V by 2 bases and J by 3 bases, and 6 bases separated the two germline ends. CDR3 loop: CASSLRTNQPQHF. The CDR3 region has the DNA TGTGCCAGCAGCTTAAGGACCAATCAGCCCCAGCATTTT. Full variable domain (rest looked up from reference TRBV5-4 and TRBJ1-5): ETGVTQSPTHLIKTRGQQVTLRCSSQSGHNTVSWYQQALGQGPQFIFQYYREEENGRGNFPPRFSGLQFPNYSSELNVNALELDDSALYLCASSLRTNQPQHFGDGTRLSIL.

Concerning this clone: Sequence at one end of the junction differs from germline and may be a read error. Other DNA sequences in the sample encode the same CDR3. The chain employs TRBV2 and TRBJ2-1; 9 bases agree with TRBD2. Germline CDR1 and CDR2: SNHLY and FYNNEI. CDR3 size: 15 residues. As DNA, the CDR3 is TGTGCCAGCAGAGAAGCGGGAGGAGCCTACAATGAGCAGTTCTTC. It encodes CASREAGGAYNEQFF.

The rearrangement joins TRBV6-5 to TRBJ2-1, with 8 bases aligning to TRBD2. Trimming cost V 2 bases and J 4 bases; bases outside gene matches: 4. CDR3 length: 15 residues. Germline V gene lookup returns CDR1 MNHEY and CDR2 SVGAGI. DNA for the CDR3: TGTGCCAGCAGTTACGAGGGGACTAGTTACAATGAGCAGTTCTTC. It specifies CASSYEGTSYNEQFF.

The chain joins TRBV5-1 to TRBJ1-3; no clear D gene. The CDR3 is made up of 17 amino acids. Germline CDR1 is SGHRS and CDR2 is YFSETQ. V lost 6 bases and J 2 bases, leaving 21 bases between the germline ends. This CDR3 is CASIYGPGNFPGNTIYF. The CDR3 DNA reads TGCGCCAGCATCTATGGACCGGGGAATTTTCCTGGAAACACCATATATTTT.

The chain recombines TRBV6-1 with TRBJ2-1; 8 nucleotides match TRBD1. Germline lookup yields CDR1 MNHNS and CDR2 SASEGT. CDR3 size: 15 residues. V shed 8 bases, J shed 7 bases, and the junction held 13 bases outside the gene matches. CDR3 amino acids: CASGPRGRGVNEQFF. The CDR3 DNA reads TGTGCCAGCGGACCCAGGGGGCGAGGAGTGAATGAGCAGTTCTTC.

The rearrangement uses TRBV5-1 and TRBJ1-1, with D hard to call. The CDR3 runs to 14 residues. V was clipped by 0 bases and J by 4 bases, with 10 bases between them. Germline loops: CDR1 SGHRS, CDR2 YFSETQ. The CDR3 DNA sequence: TGCGCCAGCAGCTTGGCGAGTTCGGGCACTGAAGCTTTCTTT. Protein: CASSLASSGTEAFF.

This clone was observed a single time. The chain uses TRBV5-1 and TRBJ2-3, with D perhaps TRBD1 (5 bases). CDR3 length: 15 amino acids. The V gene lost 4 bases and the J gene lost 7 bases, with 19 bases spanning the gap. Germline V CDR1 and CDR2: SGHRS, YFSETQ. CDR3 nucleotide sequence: TGCGCCAGCAGCCAAGGGGTGGAAGCAGCAAATACGCAGTATTTT. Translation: CASSQGVEAANTQYF.

CDR3 protein: CASGYSRNSPLHF. The CDR3 bases are TGTGCCAGCGGGTACTCGAGGAATTCACCCCTCCACTTT. The rearrangement uses TRBV6-4 and TRBJ1-6; D remains ambiguous. Germline values: CDR1 MRHNA, CDR2 SNTAGT. The CDR3 loop spans 13 amino acids. Trimming stripped 8 bases from V and 7 bases from J, with 12 bases between.

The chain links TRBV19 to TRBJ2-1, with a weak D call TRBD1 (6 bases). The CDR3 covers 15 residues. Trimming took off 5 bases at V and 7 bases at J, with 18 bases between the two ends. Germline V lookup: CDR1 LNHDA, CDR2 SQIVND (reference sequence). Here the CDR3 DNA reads TGTGCCAGTAGTTCAAGGACAGCGTTAGGGAATGAGCAGTTCTTC. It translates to CASSSRTALGNEQFF.

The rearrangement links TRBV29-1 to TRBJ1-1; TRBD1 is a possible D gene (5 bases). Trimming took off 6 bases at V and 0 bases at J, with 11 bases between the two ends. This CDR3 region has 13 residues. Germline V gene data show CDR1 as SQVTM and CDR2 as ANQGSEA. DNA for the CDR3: TGCAGCGTGGTGGGACGGATGAACACTGAAGCTTTCTTT. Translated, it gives CSVVGRMNTEAFF.

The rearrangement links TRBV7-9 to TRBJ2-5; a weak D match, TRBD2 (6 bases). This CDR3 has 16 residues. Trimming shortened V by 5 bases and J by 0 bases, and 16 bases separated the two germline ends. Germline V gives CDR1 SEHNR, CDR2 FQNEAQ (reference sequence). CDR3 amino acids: CASSPLGRGNQETQYF. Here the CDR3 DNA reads TGTGCCAGCAGCCCCCTCGGGAGAGGGAACCAAGAGACCCAGTACTTC.

The CDR3 DNA follows: TGTGCCTGGGACCGGAGAGACTCCTACAATGAGCAGTTCTTC. This gives the protein CAWDRRDSYNEQFF. This chain connects TRBV30 to TRBJ2-1; no reliable D call. The CDR3 loop spans 14 amino acids. V lost 5 bases, J lost 0 bases, and 11 bases lay in between. Germline assignment: CDR1 GTSNPN and CDR2 SVGIG (reference sequence).

The CDR3 bases are TGTGCCAGCAGGACGACAGGGTGGGGCCACGAGCAGTACTTC. Translated: CASRTTGWGHEQYF. The chain combines TRBV28 with TRBJ2-7; 7 bases are a match to TRBD1. Germline V lookup: CDR1 MDHEN, CDR2 SYDVKM. The junction had 10 bases not matched to a gene; V was cut back by 6 bases and J by 5 bases. CDR3 length: 14 amino acids.

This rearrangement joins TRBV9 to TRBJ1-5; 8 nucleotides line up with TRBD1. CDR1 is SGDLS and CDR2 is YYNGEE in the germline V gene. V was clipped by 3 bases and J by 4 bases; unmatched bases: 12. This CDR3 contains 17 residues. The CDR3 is CASSGLRQGSGNQPQHF. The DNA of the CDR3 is TGTGCCAGCAGCGGACTCCGACAGGGGTCTGGAAATCAGCCCCAGCATTTT.

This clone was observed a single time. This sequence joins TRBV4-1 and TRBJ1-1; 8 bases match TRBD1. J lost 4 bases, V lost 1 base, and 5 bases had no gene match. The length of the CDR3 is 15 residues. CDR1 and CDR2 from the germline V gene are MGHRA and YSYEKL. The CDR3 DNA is TGCGCCAGCAGCCAAGGCGCAGGGGGCCGCACTGAAGCTTTCTTT. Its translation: CASSQGAGGRTEAFF.

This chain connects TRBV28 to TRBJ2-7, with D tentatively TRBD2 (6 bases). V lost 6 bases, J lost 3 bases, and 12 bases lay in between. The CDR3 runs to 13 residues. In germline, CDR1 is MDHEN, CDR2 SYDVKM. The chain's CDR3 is CASSLGLLYEQYF. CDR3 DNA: TGTGCCAGCAGCCTGGGACTTCTCTACGAGCAGTACTTC.

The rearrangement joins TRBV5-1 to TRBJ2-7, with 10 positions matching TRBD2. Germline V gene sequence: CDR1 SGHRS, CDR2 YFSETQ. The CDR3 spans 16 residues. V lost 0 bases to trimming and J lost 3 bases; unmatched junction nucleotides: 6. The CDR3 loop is CASSLELAGSRYEQYF. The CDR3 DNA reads TGCGCCAGCAGCTTGGAACTAGCGGGGTCTCGCTACGAGCAGTACTTC.

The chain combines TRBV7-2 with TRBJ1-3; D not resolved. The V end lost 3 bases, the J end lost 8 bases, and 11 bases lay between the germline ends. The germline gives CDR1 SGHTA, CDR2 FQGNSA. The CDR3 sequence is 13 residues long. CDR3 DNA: TGTGCCAGCAGCTTTAGTGCGGTGGACACCATATATTTT. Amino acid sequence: CASSFSAVDTIYF.

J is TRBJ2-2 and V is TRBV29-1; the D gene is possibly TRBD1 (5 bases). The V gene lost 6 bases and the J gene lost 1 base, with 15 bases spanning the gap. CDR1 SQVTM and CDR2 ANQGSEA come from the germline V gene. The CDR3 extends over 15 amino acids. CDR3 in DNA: TGCAGCGTGGGGTCAGGGATTTTGAACACCGGGGAGCTGTTTTTT. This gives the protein CSVGSGILNTGELFF.

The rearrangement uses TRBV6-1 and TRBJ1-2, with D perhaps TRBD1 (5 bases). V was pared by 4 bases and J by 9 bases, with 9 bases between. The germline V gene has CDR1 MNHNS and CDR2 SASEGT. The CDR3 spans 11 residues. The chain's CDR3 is CASSADTSYTF. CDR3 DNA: TGTGCCAGCAGTGCGGACACGAGCTACACCTTC.